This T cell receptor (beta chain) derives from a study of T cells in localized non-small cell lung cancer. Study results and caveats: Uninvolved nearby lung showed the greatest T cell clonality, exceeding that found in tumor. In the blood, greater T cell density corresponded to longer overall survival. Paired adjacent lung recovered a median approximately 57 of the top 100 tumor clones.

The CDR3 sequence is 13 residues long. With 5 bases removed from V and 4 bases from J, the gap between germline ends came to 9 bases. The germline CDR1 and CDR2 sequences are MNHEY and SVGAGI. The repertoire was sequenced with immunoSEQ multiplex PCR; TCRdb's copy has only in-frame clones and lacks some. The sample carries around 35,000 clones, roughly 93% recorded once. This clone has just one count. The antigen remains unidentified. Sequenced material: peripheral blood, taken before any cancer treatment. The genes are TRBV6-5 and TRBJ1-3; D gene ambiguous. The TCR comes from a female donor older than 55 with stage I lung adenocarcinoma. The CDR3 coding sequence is TGTGCCAGCAGTCCGACACTCGGAAACACCATATATTTT. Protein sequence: CASSPTLGNTIYF.